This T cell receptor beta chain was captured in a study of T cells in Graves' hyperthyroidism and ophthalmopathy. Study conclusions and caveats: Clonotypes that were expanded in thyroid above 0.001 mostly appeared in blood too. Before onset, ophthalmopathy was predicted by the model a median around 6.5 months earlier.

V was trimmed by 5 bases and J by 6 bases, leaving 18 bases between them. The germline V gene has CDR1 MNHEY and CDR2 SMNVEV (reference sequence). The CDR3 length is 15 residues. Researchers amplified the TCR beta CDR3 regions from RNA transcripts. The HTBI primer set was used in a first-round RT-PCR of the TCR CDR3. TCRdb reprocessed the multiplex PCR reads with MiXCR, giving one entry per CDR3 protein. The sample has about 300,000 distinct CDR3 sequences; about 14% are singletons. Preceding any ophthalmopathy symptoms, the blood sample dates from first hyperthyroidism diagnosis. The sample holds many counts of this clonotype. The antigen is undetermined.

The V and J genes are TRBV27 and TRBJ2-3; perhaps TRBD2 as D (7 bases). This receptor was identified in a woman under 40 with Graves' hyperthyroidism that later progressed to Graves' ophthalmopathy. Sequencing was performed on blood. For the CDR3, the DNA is TGTGCCAGCAGTCGGGCTAGAGGGGGGGTGGATACGCAGTATTTT. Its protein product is CASSRARGGVDTQYF.